One sample yielded the 22 T cell receptor beta chains listed below, sequenced in a study of technical replicates of blood from a few donors. The assay was immunoSEQ multiplex PCR, and TCRdb's table has in-frame clones only and misses some. Altogether tens of thousands of clones are present, 94% being singletons, with the ten largest covering roughly 0.37%. The sample taken for sequencing was T cells isolated from PBMCs. The receptors were gathered from a human donor in good health.

V usage is TRBV28 and J usage is TRBJ2-5; 13 positions match TRBD2. This CDR3 region has 16 residues. V shed 5 bases and J 5 bases; nucleotides not matched to a gene: 8. Germline-derived CDR1 and CDR2 are MDHEN and SYDVKM. CDR3 DNA: TGTGCCAGCAGTACTCAAGGACTAGCGGGAGACGAGACCCAGTACTTC. It encodes CASSTQGLAGDETQYF.

This rearrangement joins TRBV5-1 to TRBJ1-2, with a weak D call TRBD1 (5 bases). Germline V gives CDR1 SGHRS, CDR2 YFSETQ. The CDR3 is 15 residues long. Trimming took 0 bases from V and 3 from J, leaving 12 bases between them. CDR3 residues: CASSLVGAGDYGYTF. The CDR3 nucleotides read TGCGCCAGCAGCTTGGTAGGTGCGGGGGACTATGGCTACACCTTC. The whole variable domain, filled in from reference TRBV5-1 and TRBJ1-2, reads KAGVTQTPRYLIKTRGQQVTLSCSPISGHRSVSWYQQTPGQGLQFLFEYFSETQRNKGNFPGRFSGRQFSNSRSEMNVSTLELGDSALYLCASSLVGAGDYGYTFGSGTRLTVV.

The chain recombines TRBV7-3 with TRBJ1-2; no clear D gene. This CDR3 is 16 amino acids long. Germline-derived CDR1 and CDR2 are SGHTA and FQGTGA. Trimming shortened V by 5 bases and J by 8 bases, and 24 bases separated the two germline ends. CDR3 DNA: TGTGCCAGCAGCAGAAGTCGTCGGGGTTTAAGTGAAGGCTACACCTTC. Translation gives CASSRSRRGLSEGYTF. Variable domain in full (rest from reference TRBV7-3 and TRBJ1-2): GAGVSQTPSNKVTEKGKYVELRCDPISGHTALYWYRQSLGQGPEFLIYFQGTGAADDSGLPNDRFFAVRPEGSVSTLKIQRTERGDSAVYLCASSRSRRGLSEGYTFGSGTRLTVV.

The chain combines TRBV27 with TRBJ2-1; D is perhaps TRBD2 (5 bases). Germline CDR1 reads MNHEY; CDR2 reads SMNVEV (reference sequence). V lost 6 bases, J lost 9 bases, and 9 bases lay in between. The CDR3 contains 11 residues. Here the CDR3 DNA reads TGTGCCAGCAGGGAAGGGAGTGAGCAGTTCTTC. Its protein is CASREGSEQFF.

The genes are TRBV2 and TRBJ2-5; D gene ambiguous. V gave up 6 bases and J gave up 5 bases, with 7 bases separating them. Per germline, CDR1 SNHLY and CDR2 FYNNEI. The CDR3 runs to 11 residues. DNA for the CDR3: TGTGCCAGCAGGTCTAGGGAGACCCAGTACTTC. Its protein product is CASRSRETQYF.

The chain combines TRBV10-3 with TRBJ2-7; TRBD2 agrees at 8 bases. Germline V lookup: CDR1 ENHRY, CDR2 SYGVKD. V shed 8 bases and J 5 bases; nucleotides not matched to a gene: 5. The CDR3 length is 12 residues. The CDR3 protein is CAIGRGVHEQYF. CDR3 nucleotides: TGTGCCATCGGGCGGGGGGTACACGAGCAGTACTTC.

The rearrangement uses TRBV28 and TRBJ1-4, with 10 bases that match TRBD1. The CDR3 loop spans 16 amino acids. V shed 6 bases, J shed 0 bases, and the junction held 4 bases outside the gene matches. Germline V gene lookup returns CDR1 MDHEN and CDR2 SYDVKM. DNA of the CDR3: TGTGCCAGCAGGGACAGGGGGGCCGCAACTAATGAAAAACTGTTTTTT. It codes for CASRDRGAATNEKLFF.

This chain uses TRBV27 with TRBJ2-2, with 7 bases identical to TRBD1. Germline CDR1 is MNHEY and CDR2 is SMNVEV (reference sequence). V was pared by 10 bases and J by 4 bases, with 9 bases of the junction left unmatched. The CDR3 spans 14 residues. CDR3 nucleotide sequence: TGTGCCAAAAGGAGGACAGGAACCACCGGGGAGCTGTTTTTT. Amino acid sequence: CAKRRTGTTGELFF.

The gene calls are TRBV9 and TRBJ2-2; possibly TRBD2 for D (5 bases). Trimming cost V 0 bases and J 4 bases, with 16 bases left between them. The CDR3 length is 17 residues. CDR1 and CDR2 (germline): SGDLS, YYNGEE. The DNA for the CDR3 is TGTGCCAGCAGCGTAGCGTCTAGCAGGTCGAGCACCGGGGAGCTGTTTTTT. It is translated as CASSVASSRSSTGELFF.

The gene calls are TRBV6-1 and TRBJ2-1; 9 bases are shared with TRBD1. V lost 4 bases, J lost 8 bases, and 0 bases stayed unmatched. CDR1 and CDR2 from the germline V gene are MNHNS and SASEGT. The CDR3 is 12 amino acids. The DNA of the CDR3 is TGTGCCAGCAGTGGGACAGGGGATGAGCAGTTCTTC. Its protein product is CASSGTGDEQFF.

CDR3 loop: CASSPVRVEQETQYF. Written as DNA, the CDR3 is TGTGCCAGCAGCCCAGTCAGGGTCGAACAAGAGACCCAGTACTTC. The gene calls are TRBV7-8 and TRBJ2-5, with D possibly TRBD1 on 5 matching bases. Looked up from germline, CDR1 is SGHVS and CDR2 is FQNEAQ. The CDR3 runs 15 residues. The V end lost 5 bases, the J end lost 2 bases, and 15 bases lay between the germline ends.

The chain joins TRBV12-5 to TRBJ2-1, with 16 bases fitting TRBD2. Germline V gene data show CDR1 as LGHNT and CDR2 as FRNRAP. The CDR3 extends over 19 amino acids. V dropped 7 bases and J dropped 4; count of bases not matched to a gene: 13. The CDR3 DNA sequence: TGTGCTAGTGTATACGGGACAGGGGGACTAGCGGGGGGGTACAATGAGCAGTTCTTC. Residues: CASVYGTGGLAGGYNEQFF.

J is TRBJ1-6 and V is TRBV5-6, with D possibly TRBD1 on 5 matching bases. V lost 4 bases and J 7 bases, leaving 9 bases between the germline ends. The CDR3 consists of 13 residues. Germline loops: CDR1 SGHDT, CDR2 YYEEEE. In nucleotides, the CDR3 is TGTGCCAGCAGCCCCGGGGGAAATTCACCCCTCCACTTT. This encodes CASSPGGNSPLHF.

The chain is built from TRBV27 and TRBJ1-1; no reliable D call. This CDR3 has 15 residues. The V gene lost 5 bases and the J gene lost 6 bases, with 19 bases spanning the gap. Germline CDR1 and CDR2: MNHEY and SMNVEV (reference sequence). CDR3 bases: TGTGCCAGCAGTGCCCGCGGCGGACTGATAGCTGAAGCTTTCTTT. Protein: CASSARGGLIAEAFF.

This rearrangement joins TRBV29-1 to TRBJ2-1, with 13 bases matching TRBD2. CDR3 length: 18 residues. V lost 3 bases and J lost 1; bases outside the gene matches: 9. In germline, CDR1 is SQVTM, CDR2 ANQGSEA. CDR3 nucleotides: TGCAGCGTTGAGGGGACTAGCGGGGAGGGTATATCCTACAATGAGCAGTTCTTC. Protein product: CSVEGTSGEGISYNEQFF.

This clone was picked up a small number of times. The chain is built from TRBV10-2 and TRBJ1-4; D gene ambiguous. Germline V gene lookup returns CDR1 WSHSY and CDR2 SAAADI. Trimming pared 6 bases from V and 4 bases from J, leaving 3 bases between. The CDR3 consists of 11 residues. CDR3 DNA: TGCGCCAGCAGCAATAATGAAAAACTGTTTTTT. As protein: CASSNNEKLFF.

The rearrangement links TRBV19 to TRBJ1-4; a possible D gene is TRBD1 (5 bases). This CDR3 comprises 15 residues. Germline loops: CDR1 LNHDA, CDR2 SQIVND (reference sequence). The V and J ends lost 7 bases and 0 bases respectively, with 12 bases between them. The CDR3 nucleotides are TGTGCCAGTACGAGGGGACTGACAACTAATGAAAAACTGTTTTTT. Its translation: CASTRGLTTNEKLFF.

CDR3 amino acids: CASSRIEGNTEAFF. CDR3 nucleotide sequence: TGTGCCAGCAGCCGCATCGAGGGGAACACTGAAGCTTTCTTT. The chain uses TRBV4-2 and TRBJ1-1; no clear D gene. Germline CDR1 and CDR2: LGHNA and YNFKEQ. V lost 4 bases to trimming and J lost 1 base, with 10 bases between them. This CDR3 has 14 amino acids.

The chain couples TRBV19 to TRBJ2-1; 7 bases map to TRBD2. There are 14 residues in the CDR3. The V segment lost 4 bases and the J segment 6 bases; nucleotides outside the gene matches: 6. Germline lookup yields CDR1 LNHDA and CDR2 SQIVND (reference sequence). The CDR3 protein is CASSRGGLGNEQFF. DNA for the CDR3: TGTGCCAGTAGTAGGGGAGGGTTGGGCAATGAGCAGTTCTTC.

The chain's CDR3 is CASSPNVPEQYF. For the CDR3, the DNA is TGTGCCAGCAGCCCCAATGTCCCCGAGCAGTACTTC. The chain employs TRBV7-9 and TRBJ2-7; D is ambiguous. The CDR3 spans 12 residues. The germline V gene has CDR1 SEHNR and CDR2 FQNEAQ (reference sequence). The V end lost 5 bases, the J end lost 6 bases, and 11 bases lay between the germline ends. The whole variable domain, remainder taken from reference TRBV7-9 and TRBJ2-7, is DTGVSQNPRHKITKRGQNVTFRCDPISEHNRLYWYRQTLGQGPEFLTYFQNEAQLEKSRLLSDRFSAERPKGSFSTLEIQRTEQGDSAMYLCASSPNVPEQYFGPGTRLTVT.

V and J are TRBV7-8 and TRBJ2-3; 13 nucleotides match TRBD2. The junction had 13 bases not matched to a gene; V was cut back by 8 bases and J by 2 bases. CDR3 length: 18 residues. The germline CDR1 and CDR2 sequences are SGHVS and FQNEAQ. In DNA form, the CDR3 reads TGTGCCAGCCTTTTTACTAGCGGGAGGGTGGGGCCCACAGATACGCAGTATTTT. Residues: CASLFTSGRVGPTDTQYF.

The chain recombines TRBV7-9 with TRBJ2-5; a weak D match, TRBD1 (5 bases). The germline V gene encodes CDR1 SEHNR and CDR2 FQNEAQ (reference sequence). The V end was cut by 5 bases, the J end by 1 base, with 14 bases between. This CDR3 is built from 15 residues. In DNA form, the CDR3 reads TGTGCCAGCAGCCCCTCAAGGGGTATCCAAGAGACCCAGTACTTC. Amino acid sequence: CASSPSRGIQETQYF.